This TCR beta chain derives from a study of cytomegalovirus exposure and HLA in healthy donors. Researchers ran the PCR with 60 Vbeta and 13 Jbeta primers. TCRdb's copy holds only in-frame clones and misses some; the assay was immunoSEQ multiplex PCR. The sample lists around 150,000 clones, roughly 72% occurring once. Germline CDR1 is MNHNY and CDR2 is SVGAGI (reference sequence). V lost 11 bases to trimming and J lost 3 bases, with 16 bases between them. The CDR3 spans 13 residues. Points on this clone: Its antigen is not identified.

Study findings and constraints: Earlier results showed most TCR beta V segments being productive about 87% or about 30% of the time.

Sequenced: PBMCs. The clonotype comes from a woman aged 40-49 years in good health and CMV-seronegative. The chain joins TRBV6-6 to TRBJ1-2; D unresolved. The CDR3 reads CALPSTFDYGYTF. CDR3 in DNA: TGTGCCCTTCCCAGTACCTTCGACTATGGCTACACCTTC.